These 29 T cell receptor beta chains were sequenced from one sample in a study of graft-versus-host responses after intestinal transplantation. Using immunoSEQ multiplex PCR, the repertoire was profiled, and TCRdb retains in-frame clones only, with some absent. Of 5,000 to 7,500 clones detected, about 83% appear once; the ten largest clones hold 7.6%. Lamina propria and intraepithelial lymphocytes were released by processing graft tissue. This specimen was ileum tissue, taken 300 to 310 days after intestinal transplant. Receptors were obtained from a human patient who received an intestinal transplant, so some T cells may come from the graft donor.

The sample holds a few counts of this clone. This chain links TRBV6-5 with TRBJ1-4; D call uncertain. With 0 bases removed from V and 7 bases from J, the gap between germline ends came to 12 bases. The CDR3 runs 15 residues. CDR1 and CDR2 (germline): MNHEY, SVGAGI. In DNA, the CDR3 is TGTGCCAGCAGTTACTCGATGAGGGTTCGTGAAAAACTGTTTTTT. It yields the protein CASSYSMRVREKLFF.

The CDR3 nucleotides read TGTGCCAGCAGTTACTCTCGACAGGGCACTGAAGCTTTCTTT. Amino acid sequence: CASSYSRQGTEAFF. The chain links TRBV6-6 to TRBJ1-1, with 7 bases fitting TRBD1. Germline values: CDR1 MNHNY, CDR2 SVGAGI (reference sequence). Trimming at V came to 0 bases and at J to 4 bases, leaving 2 bases not matched to a gene. The CDR3 is 14 amino acids.

A single count supports this clone. This chain connects TRBV7-9 to TRBJ2-7; 14 positions agree with TRBD2. Germline-derived CDR1 and CDR2 are SEHNR and FQNEAQ (reference sequence). V lost 5 bases, J lost 2 bases, and 11 bases stayed unmatched. The length of the CDR3 is 18 residues. The CDR3 is CASSQRLAGGPRTYEQYF. CDR3 coding DNA: TGTGCCAGCAGCCAGAGACTAGCGGGAGGGCCTAGGACCTACGAGCAGTACTTC.

This chain joins TRBV7-6 and TRBJ2-3; D not certain. The V and J ends lost 4 bases and 4 bases respectively, with 3 bases between them. CDR1 is SGHVS and CDR2 is FNYEAQ in the germline V gene. This CDR3 has 11 residues. CDR3 region: CASSSADTQYF. CDR3 nucleotide sequence: TGTGCCAGCAGCTCTGCAGATACGCAGTATTTT. The full variable domain, with the rest looked up from reference TRBV7-6 and TRBJ2-3, is GAGVSQSPRYKVTKRGQDVALRCDPISGHVSLYWYRQALGQGPEFLTYFNYEAQQDKSGLPNDRFSAERPEGSISTLTIQRTEQRDSAMYRCASSSADTQYFGPGTRLTVL.

The rearrangement uses TRBV28 and TRBJ2-5; maybe TRBD2 (6 bases). The ends were cut back, 0 bases at V and 4 bases at J, with 12 bases in the middle. This CDR3 comprises 15 residues. In germline, CDR1 is MDHEN, CDR2 SYDVKM. CDR3 protein: CASSLWRQGLETQYF. The CDR3 DNA reads as TGTGCCAGCAGTTTATGGAGGCAGGGACTAGAGACCCAGTACTTC.

This clone was detected once. The chain recombines TRBV4-1 with TRBJ1-1; D possibly corresponds to TRBD1 (5 bases). The V end lost 0 bases, the J end lost 0 bases, and 8 bases lay between the germline ends. Per the germline V gene, CDR1 is MGHRA and CDR2 is YSYEKL. The CDR3 is 15 amino acids. The CDR3: CASSQDEGVNTEAFF. Written as DNA, the CDR3 is TGCGCCAGCAGCCAAGATGAAGGGGTGAACACTGAAGCTTTCTTT.

This chain joins TRBV7-6 and TRBJ2-3; TRBD2 aligns across 7 bases. This CDR3 contains 16 residues. V dropped 4 bases and J dropped 1; count of bases not matched to a gene: 8. Germline values: CDR1 SGHVS, CDR2 FNYEAQ. CDR3 DNA sequence: TGTGCCAGCAGCTCCCGGGGGGTATATCGCACAGATACGCAGTATTTT. Its translation is CASSSRGVYRTDTQYF. Full variable domain (outside the CDR3, taken from reference TRBV7-6 and TRBJ2-3): GAGVSQSPRYKVTKRGQDVALRCDPISGHVSLYWYRQALGQGPEFLTYFNYEAQQDKSGLPNDRFSAERPEGSISTLTIQRTEQRDSAMYRCASSSRGVYRTDTQYFGPGTRLTVL.

The gene calls are TRBV30 and TRBJ2-2; TRBD2 agrees at 11 bases. Per the germline V gene, CDR1 is GTSNPN and CDR2 is SVGIG (reference sequence). The junction had 1 base not matched to a gene; V was cut back by 0 bases and J by 4 bases. CDR3 length: 15 amino acids. DNA for the CDR3: TGTGCCTGGAGTGTACTAGCGGGAGCCACCGGGGAGCTGTTTTTT. As protein: CAWSVLAGATGELFF.

This sequence joins TRBV7-9 and TRBJ2-1; 9 positions match TRBD1. Germline lookup yields CDR1 SEHNR and CDR2 FQNEAQ (reference sequence). CDR3 length: 15 amino acids. Unmatched junction bases numbered 5, after V lost 4 bases and J lost 4 bases. Here the CDR3 DNA reads TGTGCCAGCAGCTCCGACAGGGGGTTATACAATGAGCAGTTCTTC. Translated: CASSSDRGLYNEQFF.

The genes are TRBV5-6 and TRBJ2-2, with 11 bases identical to TRBD2. This CDR3 contains 18 residues. The trim removed 1 base at V and 0 bases at J, leaving 5 bases unmatched. Germline lookup yields CDR1 SGHDT and CDR2 YYEEEE. This CDR3 is CASSLSTSGGPNTGELFF. The CDR3 DNA sequence: TGTGCCAGCAGCTTGTCAACTAGCGGGGGACCGAACACCGGGGAGCTGTTTTTT.

The CDR3, as DNA: TGTGCCAGCAGTGAACTCCCCCGGCACACTGAAGCTTTCTTT. Residues: CASSELPRHTEAFF. The chain employs TRBV6-1 and TRBJ1-1; D gene unclear. Germline-derived CDR1 and CDR2 are MNHNS and SASEGT. CDR3 length equals 14 residues. V was shortened by 2 bases and J by 3 bases, with 10 bases between the two germline ends.

In this sample, this clone turned up a few times. The chain is built from TRBV5-5 and TRBJ2-2; D is ambiguous. The CDR3 runs to 13 residues. The V gene lost 1 base and the J gene lost 1 base, with 2 bases spanning the gap. Germline CDR1 SGHKS, CDR2 YYEKEE (reference sequence). The DNA for the CDR3 is TGTGCCAGCAGCTTGCTGAACACCGGGGAGCTGTTTTTT. Its protein is CASSLLNTGELFF.

The CDR3, as DNA: TGTGCCAGTAGTATCGAGACATTCCCAAGGACAGCACAGAACACTGAAGCTTTCTTT. This translates into CASSIETFPRTAQNTEAFF. The chain uses TRBV19 and TRBJ1-1; a weak D match, TRBD1 (6 bases). The CDR3 is made up of 19 amino acids. Trimming shortened V by 3 bases and J by 1 base, and 24 bases separated the two germline ends. Per the germline V gene, CDR1 is LNHDA and CDR2 is SQIVND (reference sequence).

The genes are TRBV18 and TRBJ2-7; D ambiguous. Germline assignment: CDR1 KGHSH and CDR2 LQKENI. The CDR3 loop spans 15 amino acids. V was shortened by 4 bases and J by 7 bases, with 20 bases between the two germline ends. In nucleotides, the CDR3 is TGTGCCAGCTCACTCCGCCCCGGACCCCCTCAGGAGCAGTACTTC. Its translation is CASSLRPGPPQEQYF.

This chain links TRBV5-5 with TRBJ1-5, with TRBD1 matching over 9 bases. With V trimmed by 1 base and J by 4 bases, 3 bases remained unmatched. This CDR3 contains 15 residues. Germline V gene lookup returns CDR1 SGHKS and CDR2 YYEKEE (reference sequence). The CDR3 DNA reads TGTGCCAGCAGCTTGACAGGACAGGGGAATCAGCCCCAGCATTTT. It is translated as CASSLTGQGNQPQHF.

The gene calls are TRBV29-1 and TRBJ1-2, with unresolved D. This CDR3 has 14 residues. The germline CDR1 and CDR2 sequences are SQVTM and ANQGSEA. With 2 bases removed from V and 1 base from J, the gap between germline ends came to 11 bases. The CDR3 nucleotides are TGCAGCGTTGAATCGGACTCCTTTAACTATGGCTACACCTTC. This codes for CSVESDSFNYGYTF.

The V and J genes are TRBV4-2 and TRBJ2-7; D is unclear. The germline V and J ends were trimmed by 2 bases and 0 bases, with 11 bases remaining between them. Germline CDR1 and CDR2: LGHNA and YNFKEQ. CDR3 size: 15 residues. The CDR3 spells CASSQSADRSYEQYF. For the CDR3, the DNA is TGTGCCAGCAGCCAATCGGCGGACCGCTCCTACGAGCAGTACTTC.

In this sample, this clone turned up a few times. The chain employs TRBV6-5 and TRBJ1-1; D remains unclear. The germline gives CDR1 MNHEY, CDR2 SVGAGI. The ends were cut back, 5 bases at V and 9 bases at J, with 16 bases in the middle. The CDR3 runs to 13 residues. The CDR3 DNA reads TGTGCCAGCAGTGACCCTCTGAGGGCCAAAGCTTTCTTT. Protein product: CASSDPLRAKAFF.

The chain is built from TRBV6-5 and TRBJ2-6; the D is unclear. This CDR3 spans 15 amino acids. The germline V and J ends were trimmed by 9 bases and 4 bases, with 16 bases remaining between them. The V gene's germline CDR1 is MNHEY and CDR2 SVGAGI. CDR3 sequence: CARTNRVTGANVLTF. CDR3 coding DNA: TGTGCCAGGACGAATAGGGTGACCGGGGCCAACGTCCTGACTTTC.

The rearrangement links TRBV29-1 to TRBJ2-5, with 8 bases that match TRBD1. Germline loops: CDR1 SQVTM, CDR2 ANQGSEA. This CDR3 comprises 13 residues. With 3 bases clipped from V and 5 bases from J, the junction kept 5 bases outside the gene matches. CDR3 bases: TGCAGCGTTGAGGTCAGGGGGCCTGAGACCCAGTACTTC. It is translated as CSVEVRGPETQYF.

The rearrangement uses TRBV28 and TRBJ2-2; 12 bases are a match to TRBD2. The CDR3 extends over 16 amino acids. The junction had 6 bases not matched to a gene; V was cut back by 6 bases and J by 4 bases. Germline V gene sequence: CDR1 MDHEN, CDR2 SYDVKM. This CDR3 reads CASSHGLAGSTGELFF. CDR3 sequence (DNA): TGTGCCAGCAGCCATGGACTAGCGGGATCCACCGGGGAGCTGTTTTTT.

The chain recombines TRBV18 with TRBJ2-3; D remains unclear. CDR1 and CDR2 (germline): KGHSH, LQKENI. The CDR3 is 12 residues long. V was cut by 3 bases and J by 5 bases, with 6 bases left in between. The DNA for the CDR3 is TGTGCCAGCTCACCGTCGCAAGATACGCAGTATTTT. Its protein is CASSPSQDTQYF.

The chain uses TRBV6-1 and TRBJ2-3; 11 nucleotides line up with TRBD2. The V and J ends lost 1 base and 6 bases, in that order; junction bases with no gene match: 3. Germline assignment: CDR1 MNHNS and CDR2 SASEGT. This CDR3 is built from 15 residues. CDR3 in amino acids: CASSEGSGGADTQYF. CDR3 nucleotide sequence: TGTGCCAGCAGTGAAGGTAGCGGGGGGGCCGATACGCAGTATTTT.

The V and J genes are TRBV7-2 and TRBJ2-7; D is uncertain. Germline assignment: CDR1 SGHTA and CDR2 FQGNSA. Trimming shortened V by 1 base and J by 5 bases, and 15 bases separated the two germline ends. The CDR3 contains 15 residues. CDR3 DNA sequence: TGTGCCAGCAGCTTAGTGGCAGGTGACCTCAACGAGCAGTACTTC. It is translated as CASSLVAGDLNEQYF.

This chain connects TRBV14 to TRBJ1-2, with D uncertain. Trimming removed 1 base at V and 8 bases at J, with 11 bases between. The germline V gene encodes CDR1 SGHDN and CDR2 FVKESK. The CDR3 loop spans 13 amino acids. Here the CDR3 reads CASSQGRDGGYTF. The DNA for the CDR3 is TGTGCCAGCAGCCAAGGCCGTGACGGAGGCTACACCTTC.

This clone came up a few times. The gene calls are TRBV9 and TRBJ2-1; D gene ambiguous. Trimming shortened V by 0 bases and J by 0 bases, and 7 bases separated the two germline ends. CDR1 is SGDLS, CDR2 YYNGEE, per germline. The CDR3 sequence is 15 residues long. The CDR3 coding sequence is TGTGCCAGCAGCGTAGGATCAAGCTCCTACAATGAGCAGTTCTTC. Protein product: CASSVGSSSYNEQFF.

The rearrangement uses TRBV5-1 and TRBJ2-7; 13 nucleotides match TRBD2. This CDR3 is built from 15 residues. The germline V gene encodes CDR1 SGHRS and CDR2 YFSETQ. The V and J ends lost 4 bases and 0 bases, in that order; junction bases with no gene match: 1. CDR3: CASSRTSGSSYEQYF. The CDR3 nucleotides read TGCGCCAGCAGCCGGACTAGCGGGAGCTCCTACGAGCAGTACTTC.

The J gene is TRBJ1-6, the V gene TRBV5-1; D remains unclear. Trimming left V 0 bases short and J 10 bases short, with 5 bases between. The germline V gene encodes CDR1 SGHRS and CDR2 YFSETQ. The CDR3 loop spans 12 amino acids. The CDR3 sequence: CASSLGRSPLHF. CDR3 DNA sequence: TGCGCCAGCAGCTTGGGGAGGTCACCCCTCCACTTT.

CDR3 DNA sequence: TGTGCCAGCAGCTTAGCGGGAACTACGTACAATGAGCAGTTCTTC. Translated, it gives CASSLAGTTYNEQFF. The chain links TRBV9 to TRBJ2-1; 8 nucleotides align to TRBD2. The CDR3 is made up of 15 amino acids. After removal of 4 bases from V and 4 bases from J, the junction contained 7 bases not matched to a gene. The germline V gene encodes CDR1 SGDLS and CDR2 YYNGEE.